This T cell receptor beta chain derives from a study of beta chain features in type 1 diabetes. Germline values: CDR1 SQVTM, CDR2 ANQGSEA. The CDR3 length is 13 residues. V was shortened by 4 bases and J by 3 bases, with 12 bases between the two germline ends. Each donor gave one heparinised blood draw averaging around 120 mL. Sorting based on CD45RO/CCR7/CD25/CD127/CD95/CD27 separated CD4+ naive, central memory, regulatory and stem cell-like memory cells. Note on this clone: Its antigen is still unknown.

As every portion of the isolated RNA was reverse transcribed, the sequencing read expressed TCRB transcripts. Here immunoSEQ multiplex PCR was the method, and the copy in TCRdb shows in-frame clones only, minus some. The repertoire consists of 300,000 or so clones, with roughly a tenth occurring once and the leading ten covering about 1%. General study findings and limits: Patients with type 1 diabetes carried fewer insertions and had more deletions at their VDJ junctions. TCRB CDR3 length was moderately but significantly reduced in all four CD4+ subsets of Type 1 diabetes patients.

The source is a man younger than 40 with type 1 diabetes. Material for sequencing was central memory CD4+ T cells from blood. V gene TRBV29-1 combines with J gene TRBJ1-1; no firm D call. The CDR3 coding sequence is TGCAGCGTTGGGAATAGGCGGGACACTGAAGCTTTCTTT. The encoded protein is CSVGNRRDTEAFF.